This T cell receptor beta chain stems from a study of blood T cell repertoires in COVID-19. Using immunoSEQ multiplex PCR, the repertoire was profiled, and TCRdb retains in-frame clones only, with some absent. There are roughly 250,000 clones in the sample; around 89% occur only once, and more than 0.75% lies in the top ten. The CDR3 is made up of 15 amino acids. V was trimmed by 0 bases and J by 4 bases, leaving 13 bases between them. Germline assignment: CDR1 SGDLS and CDR2 YYNGEE. Sequenced: peripheral blood. This chain uses TRBV9 with TRBJ1-1; the D gene is possibly TRBD1 (5 bases). The sequence was collected from a man aged 25-40 years with acute or convalescent COVID-19. CDR3 in DNA: TGTGCCAGCAGCGTAGTATGGGGCGCTGCCACTGAAGCTTTCTTT. Translation gives CASSVVWGAATEAFF.